This T cell receptor beta chain was sequenced in a study of blood T cell repertoires in COVID-19. Overall study: From T cells, B-cell-depleted T cells, or PBMCs came the material, which was cDNA or gDNA.

Here immunoSEQ multiplex PCR was the method, and the copy in TCRdb shows in-frame clones only, minus some. This sample has over 200,000 clones, with 89% found just once. With 1 base clipped from V and 8 bases from J, the junction kept 4 bases outside the gene matches. The CDR3 loop spans 14 amino acids. The V gene's germline CDR1 is SGHRS and CDR2 YFSETQ. The sequencing sample was made of peripheral blood. The chain links TRBV5-1 to TRBJ1-2, with TRBD1 matching over 11 bases. The sequence was obtained from a man aged 60 to 69 who had recovered from COVID-19. As DNA, the CDR3 is TGCGCCAGCAGCTTGTGGACAGGGGGCGCAGGCTACACCTTC. As protein: CASSLWTGGAGYTF.